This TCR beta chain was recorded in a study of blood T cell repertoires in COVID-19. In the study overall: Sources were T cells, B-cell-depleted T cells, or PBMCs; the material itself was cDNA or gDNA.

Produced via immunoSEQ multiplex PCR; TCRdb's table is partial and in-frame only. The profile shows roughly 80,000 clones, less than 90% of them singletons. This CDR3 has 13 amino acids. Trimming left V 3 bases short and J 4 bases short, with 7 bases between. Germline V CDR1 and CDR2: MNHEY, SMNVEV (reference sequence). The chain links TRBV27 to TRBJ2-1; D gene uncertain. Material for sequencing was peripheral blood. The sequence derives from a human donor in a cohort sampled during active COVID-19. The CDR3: CASSFGGYNEQFF. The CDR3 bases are TGTGCCAGCAGTTTCGGCGGTTACAATGAGCAGTTCTTC.